These 15 T cell receptor beta chains originate from one sample sequenced in a study of T cells in Graves' hyperthyroidism and ophthalmopathy (dated by TCRdb to the late 2010s). To prepare the library, multiplex PCR was applied. The data were produced on an Illumina HiSeq 2000. The TCR beta CDR3 regions were amplified from RNA transcripts. For the first round of RT-PCR on the TCR CDR3, the HTBI primer set was used together with the Qiagen OneStep RT-PCR kit. TCRdb handled the public reads itself, with Q25 trimming in fastp and clone calling in MiXCR, and kept productive beta chains. When rows share a CDR3 protein, they turn into one entry using the most common DNA and genes. This sample holds roughly 500,000 distinct CDR3 sequences; around 16% were observed only once. The ten largest clones capture over 25% of the sample. The sequenced material came from blood. The receptors were sampled from a woman between 25 and 40 years old with Graves' ophthalmopathy.

In regard to this clonotype: A read error may be the cause here, since a much bigger clone is one base away. The CDR3 region is CATLGWRYNEQFF. CDR3 nucleotides: TGTGCCACCCTGGGGTGGCGCTACAATGAGCAGTTCTTC. The chain couples TRBV12-3 or TRBV12-4 to TRBJ2-1, with D hard to call. The V end was cut by 10 bases, the J end by 3 bases, with 13 bases between. This CDR3 spans 13 amino acids.

This sequence joins TRBV25-1 and TRBJ1-4; perhaps TRBD1 as D (6 bases). Germline V gene sequence: CDR1 MGHDK, CDR2 SYGVNS. V lost 7 bases and J 6 bases, leaving 15 bases between the germline ends. The CDR3 totals 14 residues. DNA of the CDR3: TGTGCCAGCACCGAGGGGGTTTTGGATGAAAAACTGTTTTTT. Translation gives CASTEGVLDEKLFF.

This rearrangement joins TRBV10-3 to TRBJ2-3; 10 bases match TRBD2. The length of the CDR3 is 16 residues. Germline CDR1 ENHRY, CDR2 SYGVKD. J lost 2 bases, V lost 2 bases, and 4 bases had no gene match. The CDR3 loop is CAISEIAGGTTDTQYF. The CDR3 nucleotides read TGTGCCATCAGTGAGATAGCGGGAGGCACCACAGATACGCAGTATTTT.

This clonotype was recorded many times. The rearrangement uses TRBV6-1 and TRBJ2-7, with 9 bases that match TRBD1. This CDR3 contains 13 residues. Losses at the gene ends were 8 bases for V and 2 bases for J; bases not matched to a gene: 4. In germline, CDR1 is MNHNS, CDR2 SASEGT. The CDR3 spells CASQRDRAYEQYF. In nucleotides, the CDR3 is TGTGCCAGCCAACGGGACAGGGCCTACGAGCAGTACTTC.

This clonotype was recorded many times. V usage is TRBV6-1 and J usage is TRBJ1-1; the D is unclear. From germline, CDR1 is MNHNS and CDR2 SASEGT. The CDR3 contains 13 residues. Trimming cost V 6 bases and J 7 bases, with 15 bases left between them. As DNA, the CDR3 is TGTGCCAGCAGGGGCTCTGCGTTCGTTGAAGCTTTCTTT. It codes for CASRGSAFVEAFF.

This clonotype was recorded many times. V gene TRBV28 combines with J gene TRBJ2-7; D is uncertain. The V and J ends lost 3 bases and 2 bases respectively, with 8 bases between them. Germline CDR1 MDHEN, CDR2 SYDVKM. CDR3 length equals 13 residues. CDR3 sequence reads: CASSFSLPYEQYF. In DNA form, the CDR3 reads TGTGCCAGCAGTTTTTCTCTTCCCTACGAGCAGTACTTC.

This clonotype occurred many times. The CDR3 nucleotides are TGTGCCAGCAGCCCCTTAACGGGGCAGGACTCTGGGGCCAACGTCCTGACTTTC. This translates into CASSPLTGQDSGANVLTF. The chain combines TRBV11-2 with TRBJ2-6; D tentatively fits TRBD1 or TRBD2 (5 bases each). Germline CDR1 SGHAT, CDR2 FQNNGV. This CDR3 has 18 amino acids. With 5 bases removed from V and 0 bases from J, the gap between germline ends came to 17 bases. The whole variable domain, filled in from reference TRBV11-2 and TRBJ2-6, reads EAGVAQSPRYKIIEKRQSVAFWCNPISGHATLYWYQQILGQGPKLLIQFQNNGVVDDSQLPKDRFSAERLKGVDSTLKIQPAKLEDSAVYLCASSPLTGQDSGANVLTFGAGSRLTVL.

Note on this clonotype: Being one base from a much bigger clone, this may be a read error. In this CDR3 the conserved last residue, phenylalanine or tryptophan, is missing, so a read error is likely. This chain uses TRBV4-1 with TRBJ2-7; D is ambiguous. Germline loops: CDR1 MGHRA, CDR2 YSYEKL. Between the trimmed V and J ends, which lost 1 base and 4 bases, there was a span of 11 bases. This CDR3 has 14 amino acids. The CDR3 reads CASSQGGPKYEQYL. DNA of the CDR3: TGCGCCAGCAGCCAAGGAGGACCTAAGTACGAGCAGTACCTC.

This clonotype was seen only once. The J gene is TRBJ1-1, the V gene TRBV27; tentatively, D is TRBD1 (6 bases). Trimming took off 8 bases at V and 2 bases at J, with 15 bases between the two ends. This CDR3 is 14 amino acids long. Germline lookup yields CDR1 MNHEY and CDR2 SMNVEV (reference sequence). CDR3 sequence reads: CASLPRGANTEAFF. Written as DNA, the CDR3 is TGTGCCAGCCTTCCGCGGGGGGCTAACACTGAAGCTTTCTTT.

This clonotype was picked up many times. This chain connects TRBV5-1 to TRBJ2-1; 10 bases are shared with TRBD1. The CDR3 spans 14 residues. Germline CDR1 SGHRS, CDR2 YFSETQ. V gave up 4 bases and J gave up 5 bases; unmatched junction bases: 3. CDR3 sequence (DNA): TGCGCCAGCAGCGAGGGACAGGGGCACAATGAGCAGTTCTTC. Its protein product is CASSEGQGHNEQFF. Full variable domain (missing parts from reference TRBV5-1 and TRBJ2-1): KAGVTQTPRYLIKTRGQQVTLSCSPISGHRSVSWYQQTPGQGLQFLFEYFSETQRNKGNFPGRFSGRQFSNSRSEMNVSTLELGDSALYLCASSEGQGHNEQFFGPGTRLTVL.

This clonotype has ten or more counts. The chain uses TRBV13 and TRBJ2-7, with TRBD2 matching 7 bases. The CDR3 length is 15 residues. V dropped 0 bases and J dropped 4; count of bases not matched to a gene: 6. Germline assignment: CDR1 PRHDT and CDR2 FYEKMQ (reference sequence). The CDR3 region has the DNA TGTGCCAGCAGCTTAGGCCCCCTAGCGGAGTACGAGCAGTACTTC. Translation: CASSLGPLAEYEQYF.

Only a few counts were recorded for this clonotype. The genes are TRBV28 and TRBJ2-7, with D possibly being TRBD1 (5 bases). Germline CDR1 reads MDHEN; CDR2 reads SYDVKM. V was shortened by 5 bases and J by 5 bases, with 16 bases between the two germline ends. CDR3 length: 14 residues. The CDR3 DNA is TGTGCCAGCAGTAAAAGTCCAGGGCTCCACGAGCAGTACTTC. Its protein is CASSKSPGLHEQYF.

The sample holds many counts of this clonotype. The chain recombines TRBV3-1 with TRBJ1-5; D ambiguous. Germline CDR1 and CDR2: LGHDT and YNNKEL (reference sequence). The CDR3 sequence is 13 residues long. V was clipped by 0 bases and J by 4 bases, with 4 bases between them. This CDR3 is CASSQDLNQPQHF. The DNA for the CDR3 is TGTGCCAGCAGCCAAGATCTGAATCAGCCCCAGCATTTT.

This clonotype was picked up many times. The J gene is TRBJ2-4, the V gene TRBV24-1; perhaps TRBD1 as D (5 bases). CDR3 length: 15 amino acids. Germline V gene sequence: CDR1 KGHDR, CDR2 SFDVKD. V gave up 5 bases and J gave up 3 bases, with 13 bases separating them. The DNA of the CDR3 is TGTGCCACCAGTGGGTCCAGGGAAAGCAAAAACATTCAGTACTTC. This gives the protein CATSGSRESKNIQYF.

The chain recombines TRBV5-1 with TRBJ2-2; D is ambiguous. This CDR3 spans 14 amino acids. V was trimmed by 1 base and J by 4 bases, leaving 8 bases between them. From germline, CDR1 is SGHRS and CDR2 YFSETQ. CDR3 DNA sequence: TGCGCCAGCAGCTTGAGCCCTGTCACCGGGGAGCTGTTTTTT. This codes for CASSLSPVTGELFF.